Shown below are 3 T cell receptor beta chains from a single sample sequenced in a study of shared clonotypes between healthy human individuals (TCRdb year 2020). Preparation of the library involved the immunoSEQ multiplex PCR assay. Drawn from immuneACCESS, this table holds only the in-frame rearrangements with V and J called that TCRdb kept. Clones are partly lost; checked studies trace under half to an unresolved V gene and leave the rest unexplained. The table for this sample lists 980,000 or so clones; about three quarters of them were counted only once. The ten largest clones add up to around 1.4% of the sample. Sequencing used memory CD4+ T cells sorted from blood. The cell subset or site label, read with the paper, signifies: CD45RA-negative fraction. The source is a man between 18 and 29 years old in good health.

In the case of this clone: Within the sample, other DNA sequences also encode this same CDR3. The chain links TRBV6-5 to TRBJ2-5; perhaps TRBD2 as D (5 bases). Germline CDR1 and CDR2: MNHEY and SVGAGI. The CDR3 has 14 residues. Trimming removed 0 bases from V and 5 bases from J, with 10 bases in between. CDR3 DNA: TGTGCCAGCAGTTACTCAGAGGGCCGGGAGACCCAGTACTTC. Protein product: CASSYSEGRETQYF.

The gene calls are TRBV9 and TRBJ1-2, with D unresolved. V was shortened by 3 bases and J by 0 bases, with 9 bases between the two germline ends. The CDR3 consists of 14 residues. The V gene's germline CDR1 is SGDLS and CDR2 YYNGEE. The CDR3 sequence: CASSAEETNYGYTF. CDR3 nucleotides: TGTGCCAGCAGCGCTGAGGAAACTAACTATGGCTACACCTTC.

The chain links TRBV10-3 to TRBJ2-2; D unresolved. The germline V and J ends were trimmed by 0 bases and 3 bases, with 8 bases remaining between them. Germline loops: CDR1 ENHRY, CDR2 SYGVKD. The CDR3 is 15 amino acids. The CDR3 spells CAISESAAHTGELFF. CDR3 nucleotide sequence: TGTGCCATCAGTGAGTCGGCAGCGCACACCGGGGAGCTGTTTTTT.